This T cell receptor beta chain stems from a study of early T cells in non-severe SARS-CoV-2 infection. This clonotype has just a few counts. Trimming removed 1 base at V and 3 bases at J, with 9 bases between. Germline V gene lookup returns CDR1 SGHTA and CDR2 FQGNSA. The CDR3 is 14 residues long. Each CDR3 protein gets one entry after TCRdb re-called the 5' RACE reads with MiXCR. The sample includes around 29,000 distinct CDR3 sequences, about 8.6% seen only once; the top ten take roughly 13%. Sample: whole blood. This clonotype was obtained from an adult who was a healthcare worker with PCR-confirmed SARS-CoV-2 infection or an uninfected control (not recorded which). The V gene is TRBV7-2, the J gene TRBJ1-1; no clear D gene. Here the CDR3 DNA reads TGTGCCAGCAGCTTAGGCGTAGGTTACACTGAAGCTTTCTTT. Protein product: CASSLGVGYTEAFF.